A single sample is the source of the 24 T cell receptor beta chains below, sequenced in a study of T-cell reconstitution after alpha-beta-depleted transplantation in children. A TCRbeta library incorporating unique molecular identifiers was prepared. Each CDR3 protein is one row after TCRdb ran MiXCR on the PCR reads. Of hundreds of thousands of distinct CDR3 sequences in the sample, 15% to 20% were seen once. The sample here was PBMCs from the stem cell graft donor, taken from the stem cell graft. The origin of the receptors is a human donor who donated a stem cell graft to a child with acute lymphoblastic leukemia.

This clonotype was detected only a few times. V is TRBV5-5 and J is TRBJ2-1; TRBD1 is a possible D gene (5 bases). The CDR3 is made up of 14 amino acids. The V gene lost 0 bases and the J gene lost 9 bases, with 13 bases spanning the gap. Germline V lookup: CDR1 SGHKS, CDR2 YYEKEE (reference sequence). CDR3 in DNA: TGTGCCAGCAGCTTGGAAGGGGTTAGTAGTGAGCAGTTCTTC. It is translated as CASSLEGVSSEQFF.

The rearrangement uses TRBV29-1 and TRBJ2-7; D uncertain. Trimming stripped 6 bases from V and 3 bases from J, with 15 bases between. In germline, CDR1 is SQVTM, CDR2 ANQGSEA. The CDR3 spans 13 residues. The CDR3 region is CSVLNMAGYEQYF. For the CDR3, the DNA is TGCAGCGTCCTGAACATGGCCGGCTACGAGCAGTACTTC.

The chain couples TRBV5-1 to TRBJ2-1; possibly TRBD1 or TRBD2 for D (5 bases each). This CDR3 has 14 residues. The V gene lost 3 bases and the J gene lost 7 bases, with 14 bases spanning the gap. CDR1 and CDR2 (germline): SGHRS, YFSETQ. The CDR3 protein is CASSSDGAFNEQFF. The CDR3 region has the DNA TGCGCCAGCAGCTCTGACGGGGCTTTTAATGAGCAGTTCTTC.

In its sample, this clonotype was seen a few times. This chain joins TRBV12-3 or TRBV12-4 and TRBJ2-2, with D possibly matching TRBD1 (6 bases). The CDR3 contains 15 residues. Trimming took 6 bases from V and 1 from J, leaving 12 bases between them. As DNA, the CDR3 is TGTGCCAGCAGCCCAGGGACATGGAACACCGGGGAGCTGTTTTTT. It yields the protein CASSPGTWNTGELFF.

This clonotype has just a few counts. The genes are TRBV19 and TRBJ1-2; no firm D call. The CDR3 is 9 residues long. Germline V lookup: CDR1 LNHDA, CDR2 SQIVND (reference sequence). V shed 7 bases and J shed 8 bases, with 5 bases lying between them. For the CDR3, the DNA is TGTGCCAGTATGGCCGGCTACACCTTC. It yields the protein CASMAGYTF.

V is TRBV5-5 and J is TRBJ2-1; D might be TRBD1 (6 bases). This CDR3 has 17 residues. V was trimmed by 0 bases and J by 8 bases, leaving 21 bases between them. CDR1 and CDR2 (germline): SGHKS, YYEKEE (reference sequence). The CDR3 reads CASSLAGQPPSDHEQFF. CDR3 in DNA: TGTGCCAGCAGCTTGGCGGGACAACCCCCATCGGACCATGAGCAGTTCTTC.

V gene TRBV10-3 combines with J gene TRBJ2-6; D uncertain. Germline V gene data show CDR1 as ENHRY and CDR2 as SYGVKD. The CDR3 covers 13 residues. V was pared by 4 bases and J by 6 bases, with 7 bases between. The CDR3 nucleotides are TGTGCCATCAGTGTCGAGGAGGCCAACGTCCTGACTTTC. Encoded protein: CAISVEEANVLTF.

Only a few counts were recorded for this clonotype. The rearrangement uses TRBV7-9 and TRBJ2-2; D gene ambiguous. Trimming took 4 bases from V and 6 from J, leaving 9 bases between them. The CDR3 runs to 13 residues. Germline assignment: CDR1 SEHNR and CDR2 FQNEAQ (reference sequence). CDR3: CASSWESPGELFF. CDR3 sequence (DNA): TGTGCCAGCAGCTGGGAATCTCCCGGGGAGCTGTTTTTT.

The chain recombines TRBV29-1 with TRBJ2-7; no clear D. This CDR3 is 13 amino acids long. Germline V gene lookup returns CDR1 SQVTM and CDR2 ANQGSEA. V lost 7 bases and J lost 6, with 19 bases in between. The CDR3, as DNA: TGCAGCGGGGCCCCACACGGTGAGAGCGAGCAGTACTTC. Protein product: CSGAPHGESEQYF.

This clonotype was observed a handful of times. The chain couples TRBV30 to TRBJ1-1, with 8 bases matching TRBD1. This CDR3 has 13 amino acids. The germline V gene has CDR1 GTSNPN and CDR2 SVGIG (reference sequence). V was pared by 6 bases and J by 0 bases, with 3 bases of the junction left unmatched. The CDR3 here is CACRDRLNTEAFF. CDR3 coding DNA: TGTGCCTGTCGGGACAGGCTGAACACTGAAGCTTTCTTT.

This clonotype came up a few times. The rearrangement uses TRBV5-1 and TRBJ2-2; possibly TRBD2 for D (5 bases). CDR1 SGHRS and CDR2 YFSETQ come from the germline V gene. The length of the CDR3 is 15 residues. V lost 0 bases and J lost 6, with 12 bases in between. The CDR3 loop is CASSLVGGVPGELFF. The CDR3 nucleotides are TGCGCCAGCAGCTTGGTTGGAGGAGTACCCGGGGAGCTGTTTTTT. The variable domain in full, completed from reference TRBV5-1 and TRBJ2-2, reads KAGVTQTPRYLIKTRGQQVTLSCSPISGHRSVSWYQQTPGQGLQFLFEYFSETQRNKGNFPGRFSGRQFSNSRSEMNVSTLELGDSALYLCASSLVGGVPGELFFGEGSRLTVL.

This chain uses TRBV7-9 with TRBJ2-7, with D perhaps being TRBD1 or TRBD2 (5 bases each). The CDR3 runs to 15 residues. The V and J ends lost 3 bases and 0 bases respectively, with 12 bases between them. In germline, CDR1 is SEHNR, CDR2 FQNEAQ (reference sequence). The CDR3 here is CASSFWDALSYEQYF. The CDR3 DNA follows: TGTGCCAGCAGCTTCTGGGACGCCCTCTCCTACGAGCAGTACTTC.

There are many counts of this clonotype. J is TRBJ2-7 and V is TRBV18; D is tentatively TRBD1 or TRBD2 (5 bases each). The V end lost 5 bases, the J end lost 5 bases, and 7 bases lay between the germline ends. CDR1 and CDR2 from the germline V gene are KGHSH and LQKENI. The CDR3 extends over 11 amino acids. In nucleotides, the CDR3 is TGTGCCAGCTCATGGGGGAACGAGCAGTACTTC. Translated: CASSWGNEQYF.

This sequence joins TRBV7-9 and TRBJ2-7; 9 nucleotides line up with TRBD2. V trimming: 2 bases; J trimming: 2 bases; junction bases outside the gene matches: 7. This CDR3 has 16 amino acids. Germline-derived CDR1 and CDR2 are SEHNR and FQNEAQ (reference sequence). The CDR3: CASSLIESGRTYEQYF. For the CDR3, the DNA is TGTGCCAGCAGCTTAATCGAGAGCGGGAGGACCTACGAGCAGTACTTC.

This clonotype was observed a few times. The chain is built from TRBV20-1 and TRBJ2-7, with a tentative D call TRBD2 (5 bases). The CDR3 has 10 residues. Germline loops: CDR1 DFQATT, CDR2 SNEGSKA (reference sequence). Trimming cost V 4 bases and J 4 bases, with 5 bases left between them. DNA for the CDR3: TGCAGTGCTAAGCGGTACGAGCAGTACTTC. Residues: CSAKRYEQYF.

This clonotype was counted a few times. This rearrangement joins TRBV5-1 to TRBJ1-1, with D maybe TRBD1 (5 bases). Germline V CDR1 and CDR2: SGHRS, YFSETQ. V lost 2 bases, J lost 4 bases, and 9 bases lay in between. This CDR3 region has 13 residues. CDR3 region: CASSFGGATEAFF. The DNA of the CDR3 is TGCGCCAGCAGCTTTGGAGGGGCCACTGAAGCTTTCTTT.

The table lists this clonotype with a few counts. The CDR3 region has the DNA TGTGCCAGCAGTTGGGACAGGGGGGGCGAGCAGTACTTC. Its translation: CASSWDRGGEQYF. This chain links TRBV27 with TRBJ2-7, with 11 positions matching TRBD1. CDR3 length: 13 amino acids. CDR1 and CDR2 from the germline V gene are MNHEY and SMNVEV (reference sequence). The ends lost 4 bases at V and 6 bases at J; junction bases unmatched: 2.

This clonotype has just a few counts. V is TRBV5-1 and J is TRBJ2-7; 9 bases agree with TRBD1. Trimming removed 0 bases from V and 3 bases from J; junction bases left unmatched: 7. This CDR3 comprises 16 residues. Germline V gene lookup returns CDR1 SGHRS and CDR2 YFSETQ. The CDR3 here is CASSLAGTGYVYEQYF. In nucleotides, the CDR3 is TGCGCCAGCAGCTTGGCCGGGACAGGGTATGTCTACGAGCAGTACTTC.

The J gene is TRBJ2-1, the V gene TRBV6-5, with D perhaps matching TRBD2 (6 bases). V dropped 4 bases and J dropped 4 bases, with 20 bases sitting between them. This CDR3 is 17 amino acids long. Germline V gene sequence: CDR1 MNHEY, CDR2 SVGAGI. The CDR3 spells CASSWASGGGAYNEQFF. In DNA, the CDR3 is TGTGCCAGCAGTTGGGCCAGCGGAGGAGGGGCTTACAATGAGCAGTTCTTC.

The CDR3 protein is CASSFSPLGKAYNEQFF. The CDR3 DNA sequence: TGTGCCAGCAGCTTCTCTCCGCTCGGCAAGGCGTACAATGAGCAGTTCTTC. V gene TRBV7-3 combines with J gene TRBJ2-1; D remains ambiguous. The V and J ends lost 3 bases and 4 bases respectively, with 19 bases between them. In germline, CDR1 is SGHTA, CDR2 FQGTGA. The CDR3 has 17 amino acids.

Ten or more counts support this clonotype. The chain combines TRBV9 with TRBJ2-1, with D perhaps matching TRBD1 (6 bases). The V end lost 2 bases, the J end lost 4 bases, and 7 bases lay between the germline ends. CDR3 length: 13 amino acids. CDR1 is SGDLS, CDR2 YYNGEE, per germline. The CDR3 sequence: CASSVGQYNEQFF. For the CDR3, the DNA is TGTGCCAGCAGCGTCGGACAGTACAATGAGCAGTTCTTC.

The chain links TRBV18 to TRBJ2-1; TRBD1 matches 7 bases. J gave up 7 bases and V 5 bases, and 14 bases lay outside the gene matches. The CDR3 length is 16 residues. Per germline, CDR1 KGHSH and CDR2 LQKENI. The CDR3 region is CASSKRTGENANEQFF. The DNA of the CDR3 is TGTGCCAGCTCAAAGCGAACAGGGGAAAACGCGAATGAGCAGTTCTTC.

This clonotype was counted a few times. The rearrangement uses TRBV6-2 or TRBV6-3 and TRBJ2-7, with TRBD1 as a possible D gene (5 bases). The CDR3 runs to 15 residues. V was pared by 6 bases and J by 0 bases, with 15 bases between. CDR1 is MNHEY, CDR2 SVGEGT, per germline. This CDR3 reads CASRALGGASYEQYF. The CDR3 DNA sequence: TGTGCCAGCAGGGCTTTAGGTGGGGCCTCCTACGAGCAGTACTTC.

The CDR3, as DNA: TGTGCCAGCAGTTTAGCCCCCCCCGGTGGCAATCAGCCCCAGCATTTT. Its translation is CASSLAPPGGNQPQHF. The chain couples TRBV27 to TRBJ1-5; D remains ambiguous. The CDR3 covers 16 residues. V was clipped by 2 bases and J by 2 bases, with 13 bases between them. CDR1 is MNHEY and CDR2 is SMNVEV in the germline V gene (reference sequence).